This record looks at one TCR beta chain sequence and its context. Its antigen remains unidentified. One end of the junction does not line up with germline, which may come from a read error. The sort gate was single viable CD3+CD4+CD8-CD45RO+ cells for memory CD4+ T cells. After thawing, CD4+ T cells were positively selected. This specimen comes from a study of memory CD4+ T cells and cytomegalovirus serostatus. Study in general: This sample comes from healthy Belgian adults, fewer than 10 CMV seropositive, 24 seronegative.

In the authors' methods: After removing out-of-frame reads, approximately 2 million distinct TCRbeta sequences remained. The table came from immunoSEQ multiplex PCR; TCRdb's copy has only in-frame clones and leaves some out. V, J and clone size are taken as reported in that table, and D and trimming were inferred from the DNA itself. The sample has some 46,000 clones; 79% are singletons. Per the germline V gene, CDR1 is SGHDT and CDR2 is YYEEEE. The CDR3 contains 14 residues. The study's findings and limits: The CMV-associated TCR signature appears largely within the CD4+ memory repertoire.

The sequenced sample consisted of memory CD4+ T cells from blood. The source is an adult in good health and CMV-seronegative. The V gene is TRBV5-6, the J gene TRBJ2-7; D is possibly TRBD1 (5 bases). The CDR3 nucleotides read TGTGCCAGCACCTTGGGGCCGACGGACTACGAGCAGTACTTC. Translated, it gives CASTLGPTDYEQYF.